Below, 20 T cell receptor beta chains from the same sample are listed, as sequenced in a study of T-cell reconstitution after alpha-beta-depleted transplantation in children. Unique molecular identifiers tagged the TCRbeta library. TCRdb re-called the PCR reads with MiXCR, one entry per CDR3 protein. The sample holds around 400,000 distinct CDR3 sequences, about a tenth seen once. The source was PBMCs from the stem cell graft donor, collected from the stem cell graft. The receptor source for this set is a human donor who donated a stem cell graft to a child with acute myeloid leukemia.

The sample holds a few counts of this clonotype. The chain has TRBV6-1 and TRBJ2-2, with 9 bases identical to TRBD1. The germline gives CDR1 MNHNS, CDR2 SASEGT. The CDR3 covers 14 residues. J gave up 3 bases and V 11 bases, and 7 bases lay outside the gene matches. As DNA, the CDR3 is TGTGCCGTACGGGGGACAGGGCACACCGGGGAGCTGTTTTTT. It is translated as CAVRGTGHTGELFF.

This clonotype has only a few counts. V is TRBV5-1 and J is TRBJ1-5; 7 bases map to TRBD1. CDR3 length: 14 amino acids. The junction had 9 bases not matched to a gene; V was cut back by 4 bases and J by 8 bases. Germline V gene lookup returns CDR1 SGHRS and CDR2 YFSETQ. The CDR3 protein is CASSPGQEGKPQHF. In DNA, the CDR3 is TGCGCCAGCAGCCCTGGACAGGAGGGGAAGCCCCAGCATTTT.

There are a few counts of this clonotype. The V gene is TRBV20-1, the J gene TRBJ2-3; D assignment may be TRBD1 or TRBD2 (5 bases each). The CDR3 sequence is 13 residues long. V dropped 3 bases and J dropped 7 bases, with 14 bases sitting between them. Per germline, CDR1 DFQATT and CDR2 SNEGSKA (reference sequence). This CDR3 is CSASLLGENTQYF. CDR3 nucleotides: TGCAGTGCTAGTCTACTAGGGGAAAATACGCAGTATTTT.

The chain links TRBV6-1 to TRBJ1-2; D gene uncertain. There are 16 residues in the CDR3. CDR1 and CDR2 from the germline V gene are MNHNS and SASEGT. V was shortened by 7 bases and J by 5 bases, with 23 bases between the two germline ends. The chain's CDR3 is CASMLSGERPRYGYTF. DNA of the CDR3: TGTGCCAGCATGCTCTCCGGAGAGAGACCTAGATATGGCTACACCTTC.

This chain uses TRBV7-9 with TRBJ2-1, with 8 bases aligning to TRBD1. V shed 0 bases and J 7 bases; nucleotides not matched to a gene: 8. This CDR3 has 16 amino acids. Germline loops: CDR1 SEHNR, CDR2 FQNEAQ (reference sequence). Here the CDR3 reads CASSLAQGQGRNEQFF. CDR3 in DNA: TGTGCCAGCAGCTTAGCGCAAGGACAGGGACGGAATGAGCAGTTCTTC. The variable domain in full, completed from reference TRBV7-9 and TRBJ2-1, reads DTGVSQNPRHKITKRGQNVTFRCDPISEHNRLYWYRQTLGQGPEFLTYFQNEAQLEKSRLLSDRFSAERPKGSFSTLEIQRTEQGDSAMYLCASSLAQGQGRNEQFFGPGTRLTVL.

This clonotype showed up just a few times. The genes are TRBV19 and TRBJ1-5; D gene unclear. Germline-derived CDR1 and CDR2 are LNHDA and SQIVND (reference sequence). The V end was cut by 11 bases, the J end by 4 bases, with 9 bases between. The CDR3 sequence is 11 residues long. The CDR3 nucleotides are TGTGCCGGAGGGAAAAATCAGCCCCAGCATTTT. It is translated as CAGGKNQPQHF.

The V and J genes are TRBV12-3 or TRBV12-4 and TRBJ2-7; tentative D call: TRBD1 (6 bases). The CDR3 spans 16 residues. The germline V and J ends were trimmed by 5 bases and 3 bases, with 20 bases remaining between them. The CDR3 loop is CASSTGNRVGIYEQYF. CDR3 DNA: TGTGCCAGCAGTACAGGGAATCGAGTTGGTATCTACGAGCAGTACTTC.

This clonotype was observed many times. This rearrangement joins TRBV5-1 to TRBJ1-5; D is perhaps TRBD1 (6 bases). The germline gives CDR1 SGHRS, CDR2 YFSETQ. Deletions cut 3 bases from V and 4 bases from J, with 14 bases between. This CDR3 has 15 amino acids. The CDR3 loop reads CASSYEGGRNQPQHF. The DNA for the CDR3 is TGCGCCAGCAGCTATGAGGGGGGAAGAAATCAGCCCCAGCATTTT.

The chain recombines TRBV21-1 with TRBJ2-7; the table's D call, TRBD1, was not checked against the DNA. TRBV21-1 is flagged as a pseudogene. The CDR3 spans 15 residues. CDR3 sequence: CASSTGQGRTYEQYF. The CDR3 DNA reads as TGTGCCAGCAGCACCGGACAGGGGAGGACCTACGAGCAGTACTTC.

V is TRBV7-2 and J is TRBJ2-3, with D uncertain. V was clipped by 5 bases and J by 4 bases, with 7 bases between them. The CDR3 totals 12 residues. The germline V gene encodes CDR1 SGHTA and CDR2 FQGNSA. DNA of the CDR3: TGTGCCAGCAGCGCTGGTCCAGATACGCAGTATTTT. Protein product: CASSAGPDTQYF.

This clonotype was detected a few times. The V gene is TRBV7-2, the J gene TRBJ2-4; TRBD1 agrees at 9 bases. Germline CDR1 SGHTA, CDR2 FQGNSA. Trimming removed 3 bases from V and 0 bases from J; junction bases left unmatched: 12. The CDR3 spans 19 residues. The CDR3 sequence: CASSFARDRAISAKNIQYF. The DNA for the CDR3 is TGTGCCAGCAGCTTTGCTCGGGACAGGGCGATCTCAGCCAAAAACATTCAGTACTTC.

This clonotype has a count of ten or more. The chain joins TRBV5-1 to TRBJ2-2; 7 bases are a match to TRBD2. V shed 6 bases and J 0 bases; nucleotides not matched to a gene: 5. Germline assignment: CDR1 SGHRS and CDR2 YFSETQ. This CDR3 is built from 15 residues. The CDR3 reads CASNPTSPNTGELFF. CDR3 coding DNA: TGCGCCAGCAACCCGACTAGCCCGAACACCGGGGAGCTGTTTTTT. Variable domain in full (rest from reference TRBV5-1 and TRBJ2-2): KAGVTQTPRYLIKTRGQQVTLSCSPISGHRSVSWYQQTPGQGLQFLFEYFSETQRNKGNFPGRFSGRQFSNSRSEMNVSTLELGDSALYLCASNPTSPNTGELFFGEGSRLTVL.

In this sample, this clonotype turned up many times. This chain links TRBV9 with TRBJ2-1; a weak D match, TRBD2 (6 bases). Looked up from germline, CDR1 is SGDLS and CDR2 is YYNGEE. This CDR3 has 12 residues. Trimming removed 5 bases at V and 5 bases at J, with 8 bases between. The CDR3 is CASRGTHNEQFF. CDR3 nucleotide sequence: TGTGCCAGCAGGGGGACTCACAATGAGCAGTTCTTC.

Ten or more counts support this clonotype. The CDR3 is CSTKQGGGYTF. The CDR3 bases are TGCAGCACAAAACAGGGAGGGGGCTACACCTTC. The gene calls are TRBV29-1 and TRBJ1-2, with D perhaps matching TRBD1 (6 bases). With 8 bases removed from V and 8 bases from J, the gap between germline ends came to 15 bases. The CDR3 runs 11 residues. CDR1 SQVTM and CDR2 ANQGSEA come from the germline V gene. The full variable domain, in which reference TRBV29-1 and TRBJ1-2 provide the parts outside the CDR3, is SAVISQKPSRDICQRGTSLTIQCQVDSQVTMMFWYRQQPGQSLTLIATANQGSEATYESGFVIDKFPISRPNLTFSTLTVSNMSPEDSSIYLCSTKQGGGYTFGSGTRLTVV.

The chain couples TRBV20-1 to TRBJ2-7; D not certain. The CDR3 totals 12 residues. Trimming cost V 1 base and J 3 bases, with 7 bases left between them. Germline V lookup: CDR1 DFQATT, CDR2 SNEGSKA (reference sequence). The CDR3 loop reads CSARGFCYEQYF. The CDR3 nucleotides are TGCAGTGCTAGAGGGTTTTGCTACGAGCAGTACTTC.

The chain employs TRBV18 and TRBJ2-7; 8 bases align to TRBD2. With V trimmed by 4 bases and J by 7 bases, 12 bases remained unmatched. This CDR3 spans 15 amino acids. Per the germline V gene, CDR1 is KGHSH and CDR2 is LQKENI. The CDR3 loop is CASSQVAGTPGEQYF. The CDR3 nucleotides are TGTGCCAGCTCACAAGTAGCGGGAACCCCTGGGGAGCAGTACTTC. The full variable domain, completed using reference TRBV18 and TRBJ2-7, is NAGVMQNPRHLVRRRGQEARLRCSPMKGHSHVYWYRQLPEEGLKFMVYLQKENIIDESGMPKERFSAEFPKEGPSILRIQQVVRGDSAAYFCASSQVAGTPGEQYFGPGTRLTVT.

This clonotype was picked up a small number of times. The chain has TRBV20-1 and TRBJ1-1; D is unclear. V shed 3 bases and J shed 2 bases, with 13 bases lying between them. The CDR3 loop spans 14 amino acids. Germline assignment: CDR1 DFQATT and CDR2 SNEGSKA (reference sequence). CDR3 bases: TGCAGTGCTAGTGAGGGATCGGCTAACACTGAAGCTTTCTTT. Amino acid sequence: CSASEGSANTEAFF.

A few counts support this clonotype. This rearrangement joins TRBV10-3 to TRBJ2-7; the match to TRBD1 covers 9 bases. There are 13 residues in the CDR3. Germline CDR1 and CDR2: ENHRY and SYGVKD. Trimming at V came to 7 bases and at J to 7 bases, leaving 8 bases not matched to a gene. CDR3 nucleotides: TGTGCCATCAAGGGGACAGGGTCTCGGGAGCAGTACTTC. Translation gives CAIKGTGSREQYF.

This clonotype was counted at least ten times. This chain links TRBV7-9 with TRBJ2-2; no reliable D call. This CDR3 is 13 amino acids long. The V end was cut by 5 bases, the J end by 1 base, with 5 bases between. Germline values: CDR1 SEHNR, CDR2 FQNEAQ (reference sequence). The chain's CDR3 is CASSAMNTGELFF. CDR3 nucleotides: TGTGCCAGCAGCGCCATGAACACCGGGGAGCTGTTTTTT.

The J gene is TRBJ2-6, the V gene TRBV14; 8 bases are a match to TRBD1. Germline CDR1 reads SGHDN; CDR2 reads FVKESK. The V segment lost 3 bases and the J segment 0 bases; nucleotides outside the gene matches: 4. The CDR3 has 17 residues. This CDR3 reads CASSQGRGLSGANVLTF. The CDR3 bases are TGTGCCAGCAGCCAGGGCAGGGGGCTCTCTGGGGCCAACGTCCTGACTTTC.